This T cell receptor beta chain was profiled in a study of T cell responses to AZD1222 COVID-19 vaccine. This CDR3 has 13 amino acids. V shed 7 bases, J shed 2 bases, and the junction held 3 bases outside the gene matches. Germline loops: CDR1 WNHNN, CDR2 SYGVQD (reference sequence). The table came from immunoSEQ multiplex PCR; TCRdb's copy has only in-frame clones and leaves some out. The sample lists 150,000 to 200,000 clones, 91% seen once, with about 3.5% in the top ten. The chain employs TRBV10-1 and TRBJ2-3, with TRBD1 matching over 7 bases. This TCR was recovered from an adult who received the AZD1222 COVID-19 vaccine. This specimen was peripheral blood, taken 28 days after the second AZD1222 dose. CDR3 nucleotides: TGCGCCAGCAACGACAGGGCCACAGATACGCAGTATTTT. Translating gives CASNDRATDTQYF.